This TCR beta chain is drawn from a study of blood T cell repertoires in COVID-19. Looking at the study overall: Sites in the United States, Italy and Spain provided acute and convalescent COVID-19 samples.

The CDR3 is made up of 14 amino acids. The V gene end was trimmed by 4 bases and the J gene end by 7 bases; junction bases not matched to a gene: 5. CDR1 and CDR2 (germline): SNHLY, FYNNEI. Method: immunoSEQ multiplex PCR; TCRdb's copy keeps in-frame clones and lacks some. This table has more than 100,000 clones, about 88% appearing once. The sample was peripheral blood. This receptor was taken from a human donor in a cohort sampled during active COVID-19. The rearrangement uses TRBV2 and TRBJ1-5, with 9 bases that match TRBD1. The CDR3 region has the DNA TGTGCCAGCAGTGGACAGGGGGTAGGGCAGCCCCAGCATTTT. Translating it yields CASSGQGVGQPQHF. The variable domain in full, completed from reference TRBV2 and TRBJ1-5, reads EPEVTQTPSHQVTQMGQEVILRCVPISNHLYFYWYRQILGQKVEFLVSFYNNEISEKSEIFDDQFSVERPDGSNFTLKIRSTKLEDSAMYFCASSGQGVGQPQHFGDGTRLSIL.